This T cell receptor beta chain was sequenced for a study of memory CD4+ T cells and cytomegalovirus serostatus. The protocol was immunoSEQ multiplex PCR, while the TCRdb copy is restricted to in-frame clones and leaves out a portion. Of about 75,000 clones listed, around 82% were seen once; the top ten hold 2.5% to 3%. The CDR3 length is 13 residues. The V gene's germline CDR1 is MGHDK and CDR2 SYGVNS. The V gene lost 7 bases and the J gene lost 6 bases, with 15 bases spanning the gap. Single viable CD3+CD4+CD8-CD45RO+ cells were sorted as the memory CD4+ T cells. This clone was counted between two and nine times.

The chain has TRBV25-1 and TRBJ1-1; tentative D call: TRBD1 (6 bases). Sequencing was carried out using memory CD4+ T cells from blood. This receptor was taken from an adult in good health and CMV-seropositive. The CDR3 spells CASTSRGEAEAFF. The CDR3 nucleotides are TGTGCCAGCACCTCAAGGGGGGAGGCTGAAGCTTTCTTT.